A single sample is the source of the 25 T cell receptor beta chains below, sequenced in a study of untreated major depressive disorder. Clones were sequenced by immunoSEQ multiplex PCR, and TCRdb holds only the in-frame ones, with some missing. The sample holds more than 15,000 clones, 92% seen once. The study, taken as a whole, reports: Depressed patients' CD4+ T cells carried increased TRBV05-01 (Vbeta 5.1) usage versus control CD4+ T cells.

Their cognate antigens are unknown. Sequenced sample: CD4+ T cells from PBMCs. The receptors originated from a woman between 35 and 50 years old with major depressive disorder.

The V gene is TRBV5-1, the J gene TRBJ2-3; D unresolved. Germline CDR1 and CDR2: SGHRS and YFSETQ. The CDR3 is made up of 12 amino acids. The ends were cut back, 0 bases at V and 5 bases at J, with 4 bases in the middle. CDR3 region: CASSLAEDTQYF. The CDR3 nucleotides are TGCGCCAGCAGCTTGGCCGAAGATACGCAGTATTTT. The full variable domain, its missing parts supplied by reference TRBV5-1 and TRBJ2-3, is KAGVTQTPRYLIKTRGQQVTLSCSPISGHRSVSWYQQTPGQGLQFLFEYFSETQRNKGNFPGRFSGRQFSNSRSEMNVSTLELGDSALYLCASSLAEDTQYFGPGTRLTVL.

The rearrangement uses TRBV4-3 and TRBJ2-4; 7 bases are shared with TRBD2. Germline V gene lookup returns CDR1 LGHNA and CDR2 YSLEER. This CDR3 is 19 amino acids long. The V gene end was trimmed by 0 bases and the J gene end by 6 bases; junction bases not matched to a gene: 17. For the CDR3, the DNA is TGCGCCAGCAGCCAAGATAGGATGACGGCGGGAGAACTGGGAAACATTCAGTACTTC. Translating gives CASSQDRMTAGELGNIQYF.

This chain connects TRBV2 to TRBJ2-3; no firm D call. The V gene's germline CDR1 is SNHLY and CDR2 FYNNEI. The CDR3 is 10 amino acids. The CDR3 is CAMFGNTQYF. In DNA form, the CDR3 reads TGTGCTATGTTCGGAAATACGCAGTATTTT.

The table lists this clone with a count of one. The chain couples TRBV5-1 to TRBJ2-7; D call uncertain. The V end lost 4 bases, the J end lost 5 bases, and 7 bases lay between the germline ends. The CDR3 is made up of 11 amino acids. Germline lookup yields CDR1 SGHRS and CDR2 YFSETQ. CDR3 region: CASSEHDEQYF. The CDR3 nucleotides read TGCGCCAGCAGCGAACACGACGAGCAGTACTTC.

The chain links TRBV7-6 to TRBJ1-2; D may be TRBD1 (6 bases). The CDR3 sequence is 15 residues long. Germline V lookup: CDR1 SGHVS, CDR2 FNYEAQ. V shed 3 bases and J shed 3 bases, with 14 bases lying between them. Here the CDR3 reads CASSLVVGGDYGYTF. The CDR3 bases are TGTGCCAGCAGCTTGGTCGTCGGGGGCGACTATGGCTACACCTTC.

The V call is TRBV4-1, the J call TRBJ1-2, with TRBD1 as a possible D gene (6 bases). The CDR3 contains 20 residues. Trimming removed 0 bases at V and 3 bases at J, with 26 bases between. The germline V gene encodes CDR1 MGHRA and CDR2 YSYEKL. The CDR3 loop is CASSQDRNPTTGPRHYGYTF. In DNA form, the CDR3 reads TGCGCCAGCAGCCAAGACCGTAACCCGACTACAGGGCCCCGGCACTATGGCTACACCTTC.

The rearrangement links TRBV6-1 to TRBJ2-7; 9 nucleotides align to TRBD1. The CDR3 is 13 amino acids. After removal of 7 bases from V and 3 bases from J, the junction contained 4 bases not matched to a gene. CDR1 MNHNS and CDR2 SASEGT come from the germline V gene. The chain's CDR3 is CASTGTGYYEQYV. For the CDR3, the DNA is TGTGCCAGCACGGGGACAGGGTACTACGAGCAGTACGTC.

The V call is TRBV30, the J call TRBJ2-5; TRBD2 might be the D (6 bases). There are 13 residues in the CDR3. V lost 8 bases to trimming and J lost 4 bases, with 17 bases between them. Germline V gene sequence: CDR1 GTSNPN, CDR2 SVGIG (reference sequence). The CDR3 protein is CALDVGGSETQYF. For the CDR3, the DNA is TGTGCCCTGGACGTCGGGGGTTCAGAGACCCAGTACTTC.

The rearrangement uses TRBV28 and TRBJ1-2; a possible D gene is TRBD1 (5 bases). Trimming left V 5 bases short and J 3 bases short, with 19 bases between. CDR1 is MDHEN and CDR2 is SYDVKM in the germline V gene. The CDR3 loop spans 16 amino acids. The CDR3 DNA is TGTGCCAGCAGTAGATCCGGGACGGAGTCCTACTATGGCTACACCTTC. Its translation: CASSRSGTESYYGYTF.

The rearrangement links TRBV11-3 to TRBJ2-1, with D possibly being TRBD2 (5 bases). CDR3 length: 15 residues. Germline loops: CDR1 SGHNT, CDR2 YENEEA. V lost 1 base to trimming and J lost 0 bases, with 7 bases between them. This CDR3 is CASSLGGFSYNEQFF. The CDR3 nucleotides read TGTGCCAGCAGCTTAGGCGGGTTCTCCTACAATGAGCAGTTCTTC.

This chain connects TRBV6-5 to TRBJ1-1; 7 bases line up with TRBD1. V lost 2 bases, J lost 4 bases, and 10 bases stayed unmatched. This CDR3 comprises 16 residues. The germline V gene has CDR1 MNHEY and CDR2 SVGAGI. As DNA, the CDR3 is TGTGCCAGCAGTTACGGACTATACAGGGGTGGCACTGAAGCTTTCTTT. The encoded protein is CASSYGLYRGGTEAFF.

The rearrangement joins TRBV30 to TRBJ2-1; D is possibly TRBD2 (6 bases). The CDR3 totals 11 residues. CDR1 is GTSNPN and CDR2 is SVGIG in the germline V gene (reference sequence). Trimming left V 2 bases short and J 12 bases short, with 11 bases between. The CDR3 reads CAWSITSWQFF. CDR3 nucleotides: TGTGCCTGGAGTATCACTAGCTGGCAGTTCTTC.

In this sample, this clone turned up once. This chain uses TRBV6-5 with TRBJ1-1; 10 positions agree with TRBD1. This CDR3 comprises 13 residues. The junction had 13 bases not matched to a gene; V was cut back by 10 bases and J by 11 bases. The germline V gene has CDR1 MNHEY and CDR2 SVGAGI. CDR3 loop: CAILLPGTGDAFF. The CDR3 coding sequence is TGTGCCATCCTCCTCCCCGGGACAGGGGACGCTTTCTTT.

The chain employs TRBV4-3 and TRBJ2-1; the D call may be TRBD1 or TRBD2 (5 bases each). Trimming removed 0 bases from V and 1 base from J, with 10 bases in between. Germline V CDR1 and CDR2: LGHNA, YSLEER. The CDR3 length is 16 residues. CDR3 in amino acids: CASSQDRGLSYNEQFF. DNA for the CDR3: TGCGCCAGCAGCCAAGATCGGGGCCTTTCCTACAATGAGCAGTTCTTC.

This clone occurred a few times. The chain uses TRBV2 and TRBJ1-6; D is unresolved. CDR3 size: 15 residues. With 8 bases removed from V and 10 bases from J, the gap between germline ends came to 21 bases. Germline CDR1 is SNHLY and CDR2 is FYNNEI. CDR3 nucleotides: TGTGCCAGCCCTGCCCAAGAGGGCGCACGATCACCCCTCCACTTT. Translated: CASPAQEGARSPLHF.

The gene calls are TRBV5-4 and TRBJ1-2; TRBD1 is a possible D gene (5 bases). Germline CDR1 reads SGHNT; CDR2 reads YYREEE (reference sequence). V lost 0 bases to trimming and J lost 7 bases, with 10 bases between them. The CDR3 sequence is 13 residues long. DNA of the CDR3: TGTGCCAGCAGCTTGGACGGGGCGCCTGGCTACACCTTC. Encoded protein: CASSLDGAPGYTF.

V usage is TRBV6-1 and J usage is TRBJ1-5; 7 bases are shared with TRBD1. J was trimmed by 6 bases and V by 4 bases; bases with no gene match: 3. Germline V lookup: CDR1 MNHNS, CDR2 SASEGT. This CDR3 is 13 amino acids long. In DNA, the CDR3 is TGTGCCAGCAGTGGACAGGGAGGTCAGCCCCAGCATTTT. It codes for CASSGQGGQPQHF.

This chain joins TRBV5-4 and TRBJ1-4, with D possibly being TRBD1 (5 bases). V was trimmed by 4 bases and J by 3 bases, leaving 13 bases between them. Germline CDR1 and CDR2: SGHNT and YYREEE (reference sequence). The CDR3 has 15 amino acids. CDR3 sequence: CASSAGPGANEKLFF. Written as DNA, the CDR3 is TGTGCCAGCAGCGCGGGACCCGGGGCTAATGAAAAACTGTTTTTT.

The genes are TRBV11-3 and TRBJ1-6; D unclear. The germline gives CDR1 SGHNT, CDR2 YENEEA. V was shortened by 4 bases and J by 3 bases, with 10 bases between the two germline ends. The CDR3 totals 15 residues. CDR3 DNA sequence: TGTGCCAGCAGCTCGTTAGCCATCTATAATTCACCCCTCCACTTT. This translates into CASSSLAIYNSPLHF.

This chain joins TRBV5-8 and TRBJ2-3; D may match TRBD1 or TRBD2 (5 bases each). Per germline, CDR1 SGHTS and CDR2 YDEGEE. Trimming pared 3 bases from V and 3 bases from J, leaving 11 bases between. The CDR3 extends over 14 amino acids. The CDR3 region is CASSSRDGTDTQYF. In DNA, the CDR3 is TGTGCCAGCAGCTCCCGGGACGGAACAGATACGCAGTATTTT.

The gene calls are TRBV11-3 and TRBJ2-2, with TRBD2 matching over 7 bases. V lost 6 bases and J lost 4; bases outside the gene matches: 5. Germline V CDR1 and CDR2: SGHNT, YENEEA. The CDR3 extends over 14 amino acids. DNA for the CDR3: TGTGCCAGCAGTCGCGGGAGTGGCACCGGGGAGCTGTTTTTT. Its protein product is CASSRGSGTGELFF.

The V gene is TRBV11-2, the J gene TRBJ1-1; D gene uncertain. V lost 4 bases, J lost 6 bases, and 12 bases lay in between. The CDR3 consists of 13 residues. Germline V gives CDR1 SGHAT, CDR2 FQNNGV. The CDR3 here is CASSSSVGAEAFF. DNA for the CDR3: TGTGCCAGCAGCTCATCCGTGGGCGCTGAAGCTTTCTTT.

The rearrangement links TRBV30 to TRBJ1-5, with TRBD1 identical over 9 bases. There are 15 residues in the CDR3. The J segment lost 7 bases and the V segment lost 1 base, leaving 8 bases of the junction unmatched. Germline V CDR1 and CDR2: GTSNPN, SVGIG (reference sequence). The CDR3 coding sequence is TGTGCCTGGAGTGCCCAACAGGGGGCTTGGCAGCCCCAGCATTTT. It codes for CAWSAQQGAWQPQHF.

The chain carries TRBV11-3 and TRBJ1-3; D is undetermined. The CDR3 consists of 13 residues. Trimming took 6 bases from V and 1 from J, leaving 7 bases between them. Germline CDR1 is SGHNT and CDR2 is YENEEA. CDR3 bases: TGTGCCAGCAGGGAGCTTTCTGGAAACACCATATATTTT. Its translation is CASRELSGNTIYF. Supplemented by reference TRBV11-3 and TRBJ1-3, the full variable domain reads EAGVVQSPRYKIIEKKQPVAFWCNPISGHNTLYWYLQNLGQGPELLIRYENEEAVDDSQLPKDRFSAERLKGVDSTLKIQPAELGDSAVYLCASRELSGNTIYFGEGSWLTVV.

This chain joins TRBV7-2 and TRBJ2-7, with D perhaps matching TRBD1 (5 bases). The germline V gene encodes CDR1 SGHTA and CDR2 FQGNSA. The length of the CDR3 is 14 residues. V was trimmed by 3 bases and J by 5 bases, leaving 14 bases between them. The CDR3 DNA reads as TGTGCCAGCAGCTTGGGGCCGACCACCGACGAGCAGTACGTC. This codes for CASSLGPTTDEQYV.